The next 23 T cell receptor beta chains were all read from a single sample in a study of response to subunit inactivated influenza vaccine. One entry per CDR3 protein, called by TCRdb with MiXCR from the RT-PCR reads. The data contain roughly 650,000 distinct CDR3 sequences, approximately 14% of them singletons. The specimen comprised PBMCs from blood, sampled 12 days after vaccination. The receptors here all came from a man aged 45 to 65 who received an inactivated influenza vaccine.

In its sample, this clonotype was seen a few times. J is TRBJ1-2 and V is TRBV6-2 or TRBV6-3; perhaps TRBD1 as D (6 bases). The CDR3 extends over 12 amino acids. V shed 9 bases and J shed 7 bases, with 15 bases lying between them. CDR1 MNHEY and CDR2 SVGEGT come from the germline V gene. CDR3 residues: CASRQDKGGYTF. As DNA, the CDR3 is TGTGCCAGTCGACAGGATAAGGGTGGCTACACCTTC.

V gene TRBV6-5 combines with J gene TRBJ2-1; TRBD1 might be the D (5 bases). With 5 bases removed from V and 6 bases from J, the gap between germline ends came to 11 bases. The CDR3 runs 13 residues. The V gene's germline CDR1 is MNHEY and CDR2 SVGAGI. The CDR3 bases are TGTGCCAGCAGTACTAATACAGGCAATGAGCAGTTCTTC. Amino acid sequence: CASSTNTGNEQFF.

This clonotype turned up a few times. The chain is built from TRBV28 and TRBJ1-1; D remains unclear. Germline CDR1 reads MDHEN; CDR2 reads SYDVKM. V was pared by 6 bases and J by 0 bases, with 11 bases between. This CDR3 is built from 14 residues. This CDR3 is CASRKTYMNTEAFF. Written as DNA, the CDR3 is TGTGCCAGCAGAAAGACGTATATGAACACTGAAGCTTTCTTT.

There are a few counts of this clonotype. J is TRBJ2-5 and V is TRBV20-1; no definite D call. CDR3 length: 14 residues. The V end was cut by 2 bases, the J end by 1 base, with 11 bases between. In germline, CDR1 is DFQATT, CDR2 SNEGSKA (reference sequence). The CDR3 loop reads CSARSPASQETQYF. The DNA of the CDR3 is TGCAGTGCTAGATCCCCAGCCAGCCAAGAGACCCAGTACTTC.

The J gene is TRBJ2-1, the V gene TRBV5-1; no firm D call. This CDR3 is 15 amino acids long. From germline, CDR1 is SGHRS and CDR2 YFSETQ. V lost 5 bases to trimming and J lost 7 bases, with 19 bases between them. The CDR3 coding sequence is TGCGCCAGCAGTTCCCCGACCCGGCGCACAAATGAGCAGTTCTTC. Translating gives CASSSPTRRTNEQFF.

This clonotype occurred a few times. The chain links TRBV5-1 to TRBJ2-1; maybe TRBD2 (6 bases). Germline assignment: CDR1 SGHRS and CDR2 YFSETQ. V was shortened by 4 bases and J by 16 bases, with 21 bases between the two germline ends. The CDR3 sequence is 13 residues long. The CDR3 loop reads CASSRRDPGLQFF. CDR3 nucleotide sequence: TGCGCCAGCAGCCGGAGGGACCCGGGACTTCAATTCTTC.

This clonotype was found many times. The chain recombines TRBV6-2 or TRBV6-3 with TRBJ2-7, with D hard to call. Germline assignment: CDR1 MNHEY and CDR2 SVGEGT. V lost 5 bases to trimming and J lost 3 bases, with 11 bases between them. This CDR3 has 13 amino acids. DNA for the CDR3: TGTGCCAGCAGTCGGCAGGTGGACTACGAGCAGTACTTC. Translation: CASSRQVDYEQYF.

The rearrangement joins TRBV3-1 to TRBJ1-1; D might be TRBD1 (6 bases). Looked up from germline, CDR1 is LGHDT and CDR2 is YNNKEL (reference sequence). This CDR3 comprises 13 residues. Trimming removed 5 bases at V and 4 bases at J, with 11 bases between. The CDR3: CASSGGGITEAFF. CDR3 coding DNA: TGTGCCAGCAGCGGGGGCGGGATCACTGAAGCTTTCTTT.

This clonotype was picked up a small number of times. The chain uses TRBV28 and TRBJ2-7, with TRBD1 matching over 10 bases. Germline values: CDR1 MDHEN, CDR2 SYDVKM. The CDR3 spans 15 residues. The J segment lost 7 bases and the V segment lost 7 bases, leaving 13 bases of the junction unmatched. This CDR3 reads CASTPRQGAPREQYF. CDR3 bases: TGTGCCAGCACCCCGCGACAGGGGGCGCCGAGGGAGCAGTACTTC.

This clonotype occurred many times. The chain is built from TRBV6-5 and TRBJ2-5; D possibly matches TRBD1 or TRBD2 (6 bases each). Trimming shortened V by 0 bases and J by 2 bases, and 7 bases separated the two germline ends. Germline V CDR1 and CDR2: MNHEY, SVGAGI. This CDR3 region has 14 residues. CDR3 sequence (DNA): TGTGCCAGCAGTTACTCAGGGGGGCAAGAGACCCAGTACTTC. It is translated as CASSYSGGQETQYF.

This clonotype was counted a few times. The chain uses TRBV12-3 or TRBV12-4 and TRBJ1-2, with D possibly being TRBD1 (5 bases). The CDR3 sequence is 15 residues long. Trimming left V 2 bases short and J 4 bases short, with 14 bases between. CDR3 in amino acids: CASSLPWDAVYGYTF. For the CDR3, the DNA is TGTGCCAGCAGTTTACCTTGGGACGCAGTCTATGGCTACACCTTC.

The gene calls are TRBV4-3 and TRBJ2-3; either TRBD1 or TRBD2 may supply D (5 bases each). CDR3 length equals 15 residues. Germline V gene lookup returns CDR1 LGHNA and CDR2 YSLEER. Trimming stripped 1 base from V and 2 bases from J, with 10 bases between. The CDR3 protein is CASSQAPGTTDTQYF. The CDR3 DNA reads as TGCGCCAGCAGCCAAGCACCGGGGACCACAGATACGCAGTATTTT.

This clonotype was detected a few times. V is TRBV5-8 and J is TRBJ2-1; TRBD1 matches at 10 bases. This CDR3 contains 15 residues. The germline V gene has CDR1 SGHTS and CDR2 YDEGEE. J lost 5 bases, V lost 4 bases, and 6 bases had no gene match. The CDR3 DNA is TGTGCCAGCAGCCTTGCGGGACAGGGGCACAATGAGCAGTTCTTC. Translation gives CASSLAGQGHNEQFF.

This clonotype was detected many times. This chain links TRBV6-1 with TRBJ2-3; 11 nucleotides align to TRBD2. With 5 bases clipped from V and 2 bases from J, the junction kept 6 bases outside the gene matches. CDR1 MNHNS and CDR2 SASEGT come from the germline V gene. There are 16 residues in the CDR3. The CDR3 coding sequence is TGTGCCAGCAGTAGTCTAGCGGGAGGTCTCACAGATACGCAGTATTTT. Translation: CASSSLAGGLTDTQYF.

This clonotype was observed a handful of times. This chain uses TRBV6-1 with TRBJ2-7; a possible D gene is TRBD1 (6 bases). Trimming shortened V by 7 bases and J by 1 base, and 17 bases separated the two germline ends. The CDR3 is 15 amino acids. Germline CDR1 is MNHNS and CDR2 is SASEGT. The CDR3 loop reads CASKGGYQTSYEQYF. CDR3 nucleotide sequence: TGTGCCAGCAAAGGGGGATATCAGACGTCCTACGAGCAGTACTTC.

This sequence joins TRBV18 and TRBJ2-1; the D gene is possibly TRBD2 (6 bases). The CDR3 sequence is 17 residues long. Germline V gene data show CDR1 as KGHSH and CDR2 as LQKENI. With 0 bases removed from V and 5 bases from J, the gap between germline ends came to 17 bases. CDR3 bases: TGTGCCAGCTCACCACCGTCTGTCGGGAGCCGCCACAATGAGCAGTTCTTC. This sequence encodes CASSPPSVGSRHNEQFF.

This clonotype turned up a few times. The chain has TRBV6-2 or TRBV6-3 and TRBJ2-7, with TRBD2 as a possible D gene (6 bases). The CDR3 sequence is 14 residues long. Trimming cost V 6 bases and J 4 bases, with 16 bases left between them. Germline values: CDR1 MNHEY, CDR2 SVGEGT. The chain's CDR3 is CASRTSGAFYEQYF. The CDR3 DNA sequence: TGTGCCAGCAGGACCTCGGGAGCCTTTTACGAGCAGTACTTC.

This sequence joins TRBV10-3 and TRBJ2-1, with 16 bases aligning to TRBD2. Germline values: CDR1 ENHRY, CDR2 SYGVKD. The V segment lost 6 bases and the J segment 9 bases; nucleotides outside the gene matches: 5. The CDR3 consists of 15 residues. The CDR3 loop reads CAIRRGLAGGIEQFF. The CDR3 nucleotides read TGTGCCATCAGGAGGGGACTAGCGGGAGGGATTGAGCAGTTCTTC.

The chain carries TRBV2 and TRBJ1-5; D remains unclear. Trimming pared 2 bases from V and 4 bases from J, leaving 12 bases between. Germline V CDR1 and CDR2: SNHLY, FYNNEI. This CDR3 has 15 residues. The CDR3 here is CASSERRWFNQPQHF. The DNA for the CDR3 is TGTGCCAGCAGTGAAAGAAGGTGGTTTAATCAGCCCCAGCATTTT.

V and J are TRBV5-1 and TRBJ2-7; D is perhaps TRBD1 (6 bases). Germline assignment: CDR1 SGHRS and CDR2 YFSETQ. The V gene lost 3 bases and the J gene lost 7 bases, with 20 bases spanning the gap. CDR3 length equals 15 residues. The CDR3 spells CASSSAPRGRGEQYF. Here the CDR3 DNA reads TGCGCCAGCAGCTCAGCTCCCAGGGGTAGGGGTGAGCAGTACTTC.

CDR3 sequence: CASRGTSGGPYNEQFF. CDR3 sequence (DNA): TGCGCCAGCAGAGGGACTAGCGGGGGGCCCTACAATGAGCAGTTCTTC. V is TRBV5-1 and J is TRBJ2-1, with 15 bases aligning to TRBD2. V lost 5 bases to trimming and J lost 2 bases; unmatched junction nucleotides: 2. Germline values: CDR1 SGHRS, CDR2 YFSETQ. The CDR3 contains 16 residues.

The V gene is TRBV30, the J gene TRBJ1-1; D may be TRBD1 (6 bases). The length of the CDR3 is 13 residues. The germline gives CDR1 GTSNPN, CDR2 SVGIG (reference sequence). Trimming took 1 base from V and 1 from J, leaving 7 bases between them. CDR3 region: CAWSATGNTEAFF. CDR3 nucleotides: TGTGCCTGGAGTGCGACAGGGAACACTGAAGCTTTCTTT.

This clonotype has a handful of counts. The rearrangement links TRBV10-2 to TRBJ2-1; D gene uncertain. The germline V and J ends were trimmed by 4 bases and 6 bases, with 10 bases remaining between them. The V gene's germline CDR1 is WSHSY and CDR2 SAAADI. The CDR3 contains 13 residues. The CDR3 reads CASSGVSVNEQFF. The CDR3 DNA sequence: TGCGCCAGCAGTGGCGTCTCTGTCAATGAGCAGTTCTTC.